The clone carrying this T cell receptor (beta chain) rates as medium-sized (0.01 to 0.1%). Its antigen remains unidentified. The time point is: sample taken at primary tumor resection. Patients with untreated early-stage non-small cell lung cancer, numbering 55 to 80, were the donors. Unsorted samples of tumor, nontumor lung or frozen PBMC had their whole RNA sequenced. TCRdb reprocessed the 5' RACE reads with MiXCR, giving one entry per CDR3 protein. This sample carries approximately 2,000 distinct CDR3 sequences, more than 2.5% of them seen once, and the ten largest clones take 12%. This specimen comes from a study of spatial heterogeneity in lung cancer. Background on the study: Tumor regions showed TCR transcript counts that correlated strongly with a T cell module score from matched bulk RNA-seq. The study, taken as a whole, reports: For expanded intratumoral alpha and beta TCRs, counts tracked tumor mutation counts.

Trimming removed 7 bases from V and 0 bases from J, with 15 bases in between. There are 15 residues in the CDR3. CDR1 is MNHEY, CDR2 SVGAGI, per germline. The material sequenced was lung tumor tissue, taken at surgery. This rearrangement joins TRBV6-5 to TRBJ2-5; D is ambiguous. The sequence derives from a female donor with early-stage non-small cell lung cancer. The CDR3 is CASTDPLGNQETQYF. In DNA, the CDR3 is TGTGCCAGCACCGACCCCCTGGGCAACCAAGAGACCCAGTACTTC.